This record covers a single T cell receptor (beta chain). Its antigen is still unknown. The entry originates in a study of regulatory T cells. Findings and caveats of the study: Skewed V and J usage and few unique V-J pairs marked patient repertoires, most in Tregs. Patient CD8+ T cells trended nonsignificantly toward lower Shannon entropy than control CD8+ cells.

V lost 3 bases, J lost 2 bases, and 9 bases lay in between. The CDR3 sequence is 13 residues long. CDR1 is SGHTS, CDR2 YDEGEE, per germline. Every patient with CD3G deficiency had evidence of autoimmunity. At testing, patients were 2 to 39 years old, with reduced naive and increased memory T-cell proportions. Primers: 52 TRBV forward and 13 TRBJ reverse. Assay: immunoSEQ multiplex PCR; the TCRdb copy retains only in-frame clones and omits some. Among about 17,000 clones listed, roughly 90% were seen once. The sequenced sample consisted of CD8+ T cells sorted from blood. This chain connects TRBV5-8 to TRBJ2-7; possibly TRBD1 for D (6 bases). The sequence was obtained from a person in their late teens or twenties with CD3G deficiency. The CDR3 nucleotides are TGTGCCAGCAGCTCTAGGACAGCCTACGAGCAGTACTTC. As protein: CASSSRTAYEQYF.